Listed below are T cell receptor beta chains from one sample, sequenced in a study of response to subunit inactivated influenza vaccine. TCRdb re-called the RT-PCR reads through MiXCR, storing one row per CDR3 protein. The profile shows 530,000 or so distinct CDR3 sequences, 12% of them singletons. This material consisted of PBMCs from blood, taken on the day of vaccination. The origin of the receptors is a man over 45 who received an inactivated influenza vaccine. Each CDR3 is given with its conserved first and last residue. A D gene is named only where the DNA matches it firmly. Only part of the rows carry a size: once, few, many, or a class if the clone is expanded.

V	size	D	J	DNA	CDR3
TRBV12-3/TRBV12-4	many	-	TRBJ2-1	TGTGCCAGCAGTTTTGTGGGGGGGGGCCCCAATGAGCAGTTCTTC	CASSFVGGGPNEQFF
TRBV3-1	few	-	TRBJ2-1	TGTGCCAGCAGACATAACAATGAGCAGTTCTTC	CASRHNNEQFF
TRBV7-9	-	-	TRBJ2-7	TGTGCCAGCAGCCCCATCTTGGGTTTCCACGAGCAGTACTTC	CASSPILGFHEQYF
TRBV28	many	-	TRBJ1-6	TGTGCCAGCAGTTTTCATCTAGTTGGTTCACCCCTCCACTTT	CASSFHLVGSPLHF
TRBV6-5	many	TRBD2	TRBJ2-3	TGTGCCAGCAGTTCCCTCCGGACTAGCGGGATCACAGATACGCAGTATTTT	CASSSLRTSGITDTQYF
TRBV10-3	many	TRBD2	TRBJ2-1	TGTGCCATCAGAAGGACTAGCGGGGCTTCCTACAATGAGCAGTTCTTC	CAIRRTSGASYNEQFF
TRBV4-1	-	TRBD1	TRBJ1-2	TGCGCCAGCAGCCAACTCGGACAGGGGAACTATGGCTACACCTTC	CASSQLGQGNYGYTF
TRBV29-1	-	-	TRBJ1-2	TGCAGCGCCGGGGCAGGTCGGGGCTATGGCTACACCTTC	CSAGAGRGYGYTF
TRBV7-9	many	-	TRBJ2-3	TGTGCCAGCAGCTTCTCTACTAGCACAGATACGCAGTATTTT	CASSFSTSTDTQYF
TRBV7-6	few	TRBD2	TRBJ2-5	TGTGCCAGCAGCTTAGGAGGGGCACTAGCGGCACGCCAAGAGACCCAGTACTTC	CASSLGGALAARQETQYF
TRBV6-2/TRBV6-3	many	-	TRBJ2-3	TGTGCCAGCAGTTACGTAGGAGATACGCAGTATTTT	CASSYVGDTQYF
TRBV5-1	-	-	TRBJ2-1	TGCGCCAGCAGCTTGTTACGTCTTTACAATGAGCAGTTCTTC	CASSLLRLYNEQFF
TRBV28	few	TRBD1	TRBJ1-5	TGTGCCAGCAGTCCTCACAGGGGGCTCGGTCAGCCCCAGCATTTT	CASSPHRGLGQPQHF
TRBV12-3/TRBV12-4	few	-	TRBJ2-7	TGTGCCAGCAGTTCACTGCGGGACCTAGTCCACGAGCAGTACTTC	CASSSLRDLVHEQYF
TRBV20-1	few	TRBD2	TRBJ2-1	TGCAGTGTTAAAGGTAGTAGCGGGGTCTCCTACAATGAGCAGTTCTTC	CSVKGSSGVSYNEQFF
TRBV9	-	TRBD1	TRBJ2-2	TGTGCCAGCAGCGTCGGACAGGGGGTGACCGGGGAGCTGTTTTTT	CASSVGQGVTGELFF
TRBV5-1	-	-	TRBJ2-7	TGCGCCAGCAGCTTGATGGCCTCCTACGAGCAGTACTTC	CASSLMASYEQYF
TRBV20-1	-	-	TRBJ1-6	TGCAGTGCTCCGACAGGAGTCGGGGTCAATTCACCCCTCCACTTT	CSAPTGVGVNSPLHF